This T cell receptor beta chain was sequenced for a study of blood T cells in healthy people across ages (dated by TCRdb to the mid-2010s). In the study overall: Template switching captured roughly one uniquely barcoded TCR beta cDNA molecule per two T cells in model experiments. The study analyzed two additional independent replicas of 1 million unique cDNA reads from the same blood draw for two donors, one aged 18 to 30 and one aged 80 or older. The donors were split into four age groups: young (average around 15 years), middle-aged (around 40), aged (approximately 60) and long-lived (roughly 88). To avoid experimental bias, donors of different ages were spread randomly across the sequencing lanes. The study measured age-related changes in TCR beta repertoire diversity using deep sequencing normalized with unique cDNA molecular identifiers. Results and caveats for the whole study, not just this receptor: As age increased, observed TCR beta diversity per million T cells dropped in a roughly linear way, and a significant reduction was already evident by age 40. Total diversity estimates from one million sequenced T cells were considered lower bounds and underestimates. Compared with the aged group, the long-lived group had more naive CD4+ T cells, fewer expanded clones and increased TCR diversity, a pattern suggesting age selection. The CMV infection status of donors was not known, potentially confounding age-related changes in expanded clonotypes. Observed TCR beta diversity correlated strongly with the percentage of naive T cells measured by flow cytometry. Conclusive comparison of naive and antigen-experienced compartments was prevented by the profiling of bulk unsorted PBMCs.

The roughly 42 donors, aged 6 to 90 years, were systemically healthy Caucasian individuals from Russia. About 9.1 milliliters of peripheral blood were collected from each donor into EDTA-treated Vacutainer tubes. Ficoll-Paque density-gradient centrifugation was used to isolate PBMCs, with at least 7 million obtained per sample. Total RNA, at least 6 micrograms per sample, was extracted from PBMCs with Trizol reagent. For every donor, an aliquot of PBMCs went through flow cytometry to measure the percentages of naive CD45RAhigh/CD27high T cells. Library preparation employed 5' RACE. Sequenced using an Illumina HiSeq 2500. The second PCR ran for about 6 to 12 cycles and used a J-beta primer mix along with a sample-barcoded 5' primer. Each TCR beta cDNA molecule received a unique molecular identifier from a template-switch 5' adaptor carrying 12 random nucleotides. At least 2.5 million CDR3-containing paired-end reads were obtained from each sample. All of the RNA was converted into first-strand cDNA using the Mint cDNA synthesis kit, with a TRBC-specific oligonucleotide serving as the primer. All cDNA was treated with uracil-DNA glycosylase and then went through a first 18-cycle PCR with the universal primers M1SS and BC2_uni_R. Turning to the authors' computational methods: For normalization, 1 million high-quality reads, each with a distinct molecular identifier, were randomly selected from each sample. Instead of being binned into consensus sequences, reads with shared molecular identifiers were discarded. MiTCR, set to a Q25 quality threshold and the strictest error-elimination algorithm, was used for CDR3 identification, clonotype clustering and error correction. A nonparametric unseen species model with Euler transformation was used to estimate a lower bound on total TCR beta diversity. TCRdb redid the processing of the public reads, applying fastp at Q25 and MiXCR, and retained in-frame beta chains. Records with the same CDR3 protein are collapsed into one entry carrying the most frequent genes and DNA. V and J calls and clone size were set by TCRdb, not the authors. The sample profile shows about 1,400,000 distinct CDR3 sequences; 42% of them were found once. The ten biggest clones cover 7.9% of the sample.

CDR1 and CDR2 were assigned from the germline V gene as MNHEY and SVGEGT. V ends up 8 bases short and J 7 bases short, with an unmatched junction base count of 10. The CDR3 holds 13 amino acids from the cysteine to the phenylalanine. Kept here is only the CDR3 DNA, which spans 39 bases and is read in frame from base 1. Notes on this clonotype: Its cognate antigen has yet to be identified. It has no much larger one-base neighbor in the sample; base qualities were not kept.

This receptor was obtained from a woman under 30 in good health. The sample comprised blood. The receptor chain draws on TRBV6-2 or TRBV6-3 and TRBJ2-7; 8 bases in the junction line up with TRBD1. CDR3 reads: CASHGTGHNEQYF. The DNA is TGTGCCAGCCACGGGACAGGCCACAATGAGCAGTACTTC.